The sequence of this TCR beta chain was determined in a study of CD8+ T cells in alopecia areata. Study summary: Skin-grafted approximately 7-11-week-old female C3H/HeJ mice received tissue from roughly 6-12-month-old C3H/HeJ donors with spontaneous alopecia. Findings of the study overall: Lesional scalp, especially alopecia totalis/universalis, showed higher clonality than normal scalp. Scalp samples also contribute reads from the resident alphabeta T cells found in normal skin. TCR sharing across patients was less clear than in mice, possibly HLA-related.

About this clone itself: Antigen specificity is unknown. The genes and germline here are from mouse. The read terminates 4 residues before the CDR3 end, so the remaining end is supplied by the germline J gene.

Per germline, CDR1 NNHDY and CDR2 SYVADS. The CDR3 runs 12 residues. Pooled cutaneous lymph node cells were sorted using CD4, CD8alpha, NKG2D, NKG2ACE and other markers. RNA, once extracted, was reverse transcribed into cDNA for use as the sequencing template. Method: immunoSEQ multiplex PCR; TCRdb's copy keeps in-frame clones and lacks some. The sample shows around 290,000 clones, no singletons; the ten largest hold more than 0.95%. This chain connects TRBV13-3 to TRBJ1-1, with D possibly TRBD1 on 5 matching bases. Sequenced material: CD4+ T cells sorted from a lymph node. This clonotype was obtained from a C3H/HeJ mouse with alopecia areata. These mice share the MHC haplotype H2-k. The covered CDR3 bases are TGTGCCAGCAGTGATGGGGGGGAA. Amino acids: CASSDGGE. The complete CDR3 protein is CASSDGGEEVFF.